This TCR beta chain originates from a study of cytomegalovirus exposure and HLA in healthy donors. Points from the study as a whole: TCR beta sequences reportedly predicted most subjects' HLA-A and HLA-B alleles accurately. Exclusion as indistinguishable affected some V segments, including TRBV6-2 and TRBV6-3.

V gave up 2 bases and J gave up 3 bases, with 20 bases separating them. Germline CDR1 is MDHEN and CDR2 is SYDVKM. The CDR3 runs to 18 residues. Both 60 Vbeta primers and 13 Jbeta primers went into the PCR. Repertoires were generated with immunoSEQ multiplex PCR, while TCRdb's copy carries only in-frame clones and drops some. The data show around 190,000 clones, approximately 80% seen once. This clone was observed a single time. No antigen is known for it. The TCR originated in a woman aged 30 to 39 in good health and CMV-seronegative. Sequencing used PBMCs. V usage is TRBV28 and J usage is TRBJ2-1; no clear D gene. This CDR3 is CASSLRSSGPSHYNEQFF. In DNA, the CDR3 is TGTGCCAGCAGTTTACGATCCAGTGGGCCCTCCCACTACAATGAGCAGTTCTTC.